These 3 T cell receptor beta chains were all obtained from the same sample, sequenced in a study of T cell changes during pregnancy in multiple sclerosis. TCRdb's table, derived via immunoSEQ multiplex PCR, lists solely in-frame clones and lacks some. The data hold some 100,000 clones, with 90% to 95% observed a single time. Specimen: peripheral blood, collected before pregnancy. Receptors originate from a female donor with multiple sclerosis, enrolled in a pregnancy study.

V usage is TRBV6-1 and J usage is TRBJ2-7; tentatively, D is TRBD1 (6 bases). The CDR3 contains 12 residues. The V end was cut by 6 bases, the J end by 7 bases, with 13 bases between. Germline-derived CDR1 and CDR2 are MNHNS and SASEGT. The DNA for the CDR3 is TGTGCCAGCAGACACGACAGGCTAGAGCAGTACTTC. Protein sequence: CASRHDRLEQYF.

The chain is built from TRBV12-5 and TRBJ2-1, with a possible D match to TRBD1 (6 bases). Deletions cut 6 bases from V and 6 bases from J, with 9 bases between. Germline CDR1 reads LGHNT; CDR2 reads FRNRAP. The CDR3 is made up of 12 amino acids. The CDR3 protein is CASGRGFNEQFF. In DNA form, the CDR3 reads TGTGCTAGTGGCAGGGGATTCAATGAGCAGTTCTTC.

The rearrangement joins TRBV27 to TRBJ2-7; 9 nucleotides agree with TRBD1. Trimming at V came to 6 bases and at J to 2 bases, leaving 8 bases not matched to a gene. The CDR3 is 15 residues long. CDR1 and CDR2 (germline): MNHEY, SMNVEV (reference sequence). The CDR3 here is CASSVDRGWAYEQYF. DNA of the CDR3: TGTGCCAGCAGCGTTGACAGGGGGTGGGCCTACGAGCAGTACTTC.